These T cell receptor beta chains were read from a single sample in a study of T cell responses to AZD1222 COVID-19 vaccine. Here immunoSEQ multiplex PCR was the method, and the copy in TCRdb shows in-frame clones only, minus some. The repertoire holds 40,000 to 60,000 clones, with 80% to 90% as singletons. The material sequenced was peripheral blood, taken 28 days after the second AZD1222 dose. The receptors were sampled from an adult who received the AZD1222 COVID-19 vaccine. The CDR3 runs from the conserved cysteine through the conserved F or W. A D gene is named only where the DNA matches it firmly. Some rows mark clone size as missing; the rest say once, few, many or name a class of expanded clone.

abundance	v_gene	len	j_gene	d_gene	CDR3nt	CDR3aa
-	TRBV7-8	12	TRBJ1-1	-	TGTGCCAGCAGCCCACCGAACACTGAAGCTTTCTTT	CASSPPNTEAFF
-	TRBV6-5	15	TRBJ2-2	-	TGTGCCAGCAGTTACGCTAGCGATCGGGCCGGGGAGCTGTTTTTT	CASSYASDRAGELFF
-	TRBV6-5	11	TRBJ1-1	-	TGTGCCAGCAGTTATTTGACTGAAGCTTTCTTT	CASSYLTEAFF
few	TRBV11-2	12	TRBJ1-2	-	TGTGCCAGCAGCTTCCAGGGGTATGGCTACACCTTC	CASSFQGYGYTF
-	TRBV23-1	15	TRBJ1-2	-	TGCGCCAGCAGTCAATCGATTAGAGTAGTCGAAGGCTACACCTTC	CASSQSIRVVEGYTF
-	TRBV20-1	13	TRBJ1-1	-	TGCAGTGCTAGTATCTACTCGGGAACTGAAGCTTTCTTT	CSASIYSGTEAFF
-	TRBV5-8	17	TRBJ1-1	TRBD1	TGTGCCAGCAGCTTACCCGGTGCGACAGGGTTTTTGAGTGAAGCTTTCTTT	CASSLPGATGFLSEAFF
-	TRBV3-1/TRBV3-2	12	TRBJ1-2	-	TGTGCCAGCAGCCCGGGAGGCTATGGCTACACCTTC	CASSPGGYGYTF
-	TRBV9	16	TRBJ1-2	-	TGTGCCAGCAGCGTGTCCCCGGGACACTTGATCGGTGGCTACACCTTC	CASSVSPGHLIGGYTF
-	TRBV14	20	TRBJ1-1	TRBD1	TGTGCCAGCAGCCCAAGAGAGAAGCCGGGACAGGGGGCCGTGAACACTGAAGCTTTCTTT	CASSPREKPGQGAVNTEAFF
-	TRBV9	14	TRBJ1-4	TRBD1	TGTGCCAGCAGCGTAGGACAGGGAAGCGAAAAACTGTTTTTT	CASSVGQGSEKLFF
once	TRBV5-1	15	TRBJ2-7	-	TGCGCCAGCAGCTTCTTCCCGGGGCACTCCTACGAGCAGTACTTC	CASSFFPGHSYEQYF
-	TRBV10-3	15	TRBJ2-2	-	TGTGCCATCAGTGATATCCTTCGGGGCACCGGGGAGCTGTTTTTT	CAISDILRGTGELFF
-	TRBV5-6	15	TRBJ2-7	TRBD1	TGTGCCAGCAGCTTGGGGACAGGGGCTCCCTACGAGCAGTACTTC	CASSLGTGAPYEQYF
-	TRBV27	17	TRBJ2-7	TRBD1	TGTGCCAGCAGTTTATCGCCATCGGGACAGGGCGGCTACGAGCAGTACTTC	CASSLSPSGQGGYEQYF
-	TRBV7-9	17	TRBJ1-2	TRBD1	TGTGCCAGCAGCGGATTGGGACAGGGGGTAGGAAACTATGGCTACACCTTC	CASSGLGQGVGNYGYTF
once	TRBV7-2	15	TRBJ2-7	TRBD2	TGTGCCAGCAGCTTAGCGGACGGGAGGCTGAACGAGCAGTACTTC	CASSLADGRLNEQYF
-	TRBV28	12	TRBJ2-7	-	TGTGCCAGCAGCCCCGGCTGGTTGAGGCAGTACTTC	CASSPGWLRQYF
-	TRBV19	15	TRBJ2-7	-	TGTGCCAGTAGTATCGACAGCCAAATCTCCTACGAGCAGTACTTC	CASSIDSQISYEQYF
-	TRBV2	12	TRBJ1-1	TRBD1	TGTGCCAGCAGGGCAACAGGGGTTGAAGCTTTCTTT	CASRATGVEAFF
-	TRBV7-2	16	TRBJ2-2	-	TGTGCCAGCAGCGGCATCTACTCTCGGACAGTCGGGGAGCTGTTTTTT	CASSGIYSRTVGELFF
-	TRBV15	15	TRBJ2-1	-	TGTGCCACCAGCGGGGGGGGACAGGTCTACAATGAGCAGTTCTTC	CATSGGGQVYNEQFF
once	TRBV2	13	TRBJ2-7	-	TGTGCCAGCATGGGTGAAACTGGTTACGAGCAGTACTTC	CASMGETGYEQYF
-	TRBV6-5	14	TRBJ2-1	-	TGTGCCAGCAGTTACTTGATTGGGGGCAATGAGCAGTTCTTC	CASSYLIGGNEQFF
once	TRBV18	16	TRBJ1-4	-	TGTGCCAGCTCATCTTTCCAGGCGGGTACTAATGAAAAACTGTTTTTT	CASSSFQAGTNEKLFF
-	TRBV24-1	15	TRBJ1-2	TRBD1	TGTGCCACCAGTGATACGAGACAGGGGATGCATGGCTACACCTTC	CATSDTRQGMHGYTF
-	TRBV7-3	15	TRBJ2-7	-	TGTGCCAGCAGCTTATCTGGCGCCAGCTCCTACGAGCAGTACTTC	CASSLSGASSYEQYF
few	TRBV7-2	16	TRBJ1-2	TRBD1	TGTGCCAGCAGCTTAGGGGCAGGGGGCAGTAACTATGGCTACACCTTC	CASSLGAGGSNYGYTF
-	TRBV6-4	13	TRBJ2-3	-	TGTGCCAGTTCGGAGCCTAGCACAGATACGCAGTATTTT	CASSEPSTDTQYF
-	TRBV9	17	TRBJ1-1	-	TGTGCCAGCAGCCCCCCTGTGGGGTGGGGGGTGAACACTGAAGCTTTCTTT	CASSPPVGWGVNTEAFF
-	TRBV19	13	TRBJ1-5	-	TGTGCCAGTAGTTATGCAGCTAATCAGCCCCAGCATTTT	CASSYAANQPQHF
once	TRBV6-2/TRBV6-3	15	TRBJ2-7	-	TGTGCCAGCAGTTACTACTACATTATTCCCTACGAGCAGTACTTC	CASSYYYIIPYEQYF
-	TRBV28	17	TRBJ1-6	-	TGTGCCAGCAGTTTAATCCGGGACGATCATACGAATTCACCCCTCCACTTT	CASSLIRDDHTNSPLHF
once	TRBV19	13	TRBJ1-5	-	TGTGCCAGTAGTATGGCAAGGAATCAGCCCCAGCATTTT	CASSMARNQPQHF
-	TRBV18	14	TRBJ2-7	-	TGTGCCAGCTCACTACGACAAACTGGGGACGAGCAGTACTTC	CASSLRQTGDEQYF
-	TRBV7-9	13	TRBJ1-2	-	TGTGCCAGCGTCCCGGCGGGTAGCTATGGCTACACCTTC	CASVPAGSYGYTF
-	TRBV29-1	20	TRBJ2-1	TRBD2	TGCAGCGTTGAAGATAAGGCCCTGATTAGGCGGGAGGGTTCCTACAATGAGCAGTTCTTC	CSVEDKALIRREGSYNEQFF
-	TRBV5-1	13	TRBJ1-1	TRBD1	TGCGCCAGCAGCTTGGTGGGACAGAGTGAAGCTTTCTTT	CASSLVGQSEAFF
-	TRBV6-1	15	TRBJ1-1	TRBD1	TGTGCCAGCAGTGACAGGGGGCAGGGGAAAACTGAAGCTTTCTTT	CASSDRGQGKTEAFF
-	TRBV7-9	15	TRBJ2-2	-	TGTGCCAGCAGCCTGATAATGATGACGGCCGGGGAGCTGTTTTTT	CASSLIMMTAGELFF
-	TRBV3-1/TRBV3-2	18	TRBJ2-3	-	TGTGCCAGCAGCCAAGAAAGTCCGCCTAGCGCGAACACAGATACGCAGTATTTT	CASSQESPPSANTDTQYF
-	TRBV5-1	14	TRBJ2-7	TRBD2	TGCGCCAGCAGCCGGACTAGCGGCTCCTACGAGCAGTACTTC	CASSRTSGSYEQYF
-	TRBV7-8	14	TRBJ2-2	-	TGTGCCAGCAGCCAAGTAGTGAACACCGGGGAGCTGTTTTTT	CASSQVVNTGELFF
-	TRBV12-3/TRBV12-4	13	TRBJ2-3	-	TGTGCCAGCAGTTTACTCAGCACAGATACGCAGTATTTT	CASSLLSTDTQYF
-	TRBV30	14	TRBJ2-5	TRBD1	TGTGCCTGGATGATGGACAGGTCCCAAGAGACCCAGTACTTC	CAWMMDRSQETQYF
-	TRBV3-1/TRBV3-2	13	TRBJ1-1	-	TGTGCCAGCAGCCAAGTGGGGCTCACTGAAGCTTTCTTT	CASSQVGLTEAFF
once	TRBV7-9	15	TRBJ2-7	-	TGTGCCAGCAGCTTATCGGCTAGAAGTCCCGGCGAGCAGTACTTC	CASSLSARSPGEQYF
once	TRBV11-3	16	TRBJ2-2	TRBD2	TGTGCCAGCAGCTTATTCGCGGGAGAGGACACCGGGGAGCTGTTTTTT	CASSLFAGEDTGELFF
-	TRBV6-1	15	TRBJ1-2	-	TGTGCCAGCAGTGAAGATTCGTGGGGTCGCTATGGCTACACCTTC	CASSEDSWGRYGYTF
-	TRBV3-1/TRBV3-2	15	TRBJ2-1	-	TGTGCCAGCAGCCAAGTCGGTAACCTCTACAATGAGCAGTTCTTC	CASSQVGNLYNEQFF
-	TRBV28	21	TRBJ2-1	TRBD2	TGTGCCAGCAGTTCCCGAGGGGGAGTAAGGACTAGCGGGAGTTCCTACAATGAGCAGTTCTTC	CASSSRGGVRTSGSSYNEQFF
-	TRBV9	12	TRBJ2-4	-	TGTGCCAGCAGCGGACAAGCTAACATTCAGTACTTC	CASSGQANIQYF
-	TRBV19	16	TRBJ1-1	TRBD1	TGTGCCAGTAGTATAGCAGGGGGGCCCCGACTTACTGAAGCTTTCTTT	CASSIAGGPRLTEAFF
-	TRBV2	11	TRBJ2-3	-	TGTGCCAGCACGTCCGGCGATACGCAGTATTTT	CASTSGDTQYF
-	TRBV7-2	16	TRBJ2-2	-	TGTGCCAGCAGCTTACAACCGGGACACAACACCGGGGAGCTGTTTTTT	CASSLQPGHNTGELFF
-	TRBV10-1	15	TRBJ2-7	-	TGCGCCAGCAGTGAGGGGCCTCCTCCGCTATACGAGCAGTACTTC	CASSEGPPPLYEQYF
-	TRBV30	14	TRBJ2-7	-	TGTGCCTGGAGTGGGCAGATTGCCCCCTACGAGCAGTACTTC	CAWSGQIAPYEQYF